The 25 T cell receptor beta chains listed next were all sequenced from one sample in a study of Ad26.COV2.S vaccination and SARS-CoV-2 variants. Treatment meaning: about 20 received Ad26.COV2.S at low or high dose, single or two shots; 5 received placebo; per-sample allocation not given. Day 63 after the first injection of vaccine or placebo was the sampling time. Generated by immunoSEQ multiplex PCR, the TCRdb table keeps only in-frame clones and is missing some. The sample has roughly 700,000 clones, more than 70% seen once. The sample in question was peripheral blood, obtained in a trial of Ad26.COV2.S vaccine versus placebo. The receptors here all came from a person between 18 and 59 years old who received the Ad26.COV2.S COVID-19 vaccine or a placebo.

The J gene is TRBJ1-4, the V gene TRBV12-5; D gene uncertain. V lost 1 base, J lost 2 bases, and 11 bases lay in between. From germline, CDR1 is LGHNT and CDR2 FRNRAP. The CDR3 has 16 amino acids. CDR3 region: CASGLGTSLTNEKLFF. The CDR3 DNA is TGTGCTAGTGGTTTGGGGACCTCCCTTACTAATGAAAAACTGTTTTTT.

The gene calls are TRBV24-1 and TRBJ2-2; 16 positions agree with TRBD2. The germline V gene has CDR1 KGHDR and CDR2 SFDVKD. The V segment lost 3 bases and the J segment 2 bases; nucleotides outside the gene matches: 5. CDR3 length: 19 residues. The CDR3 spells CATSDPGTSGGGNTGELFF. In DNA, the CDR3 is TGTGCCACCAGTGATCCCGGGACTAGCGGGGGGGGAAACACCGGGGAGCTGTTTTTT.

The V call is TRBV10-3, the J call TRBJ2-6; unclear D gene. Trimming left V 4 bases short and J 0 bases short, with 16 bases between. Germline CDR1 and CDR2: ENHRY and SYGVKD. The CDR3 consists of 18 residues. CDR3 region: CAISGAGEKLSGANVLTF. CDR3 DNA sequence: TGTGCCATCAGTGGGGCTGGAGAGAAGCTCTCTGGGGCCAACGTCCTGACTTTC.

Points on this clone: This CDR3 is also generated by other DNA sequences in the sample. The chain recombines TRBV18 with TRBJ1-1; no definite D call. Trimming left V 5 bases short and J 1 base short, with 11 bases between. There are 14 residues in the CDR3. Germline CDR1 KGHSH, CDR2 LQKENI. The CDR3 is CASSDVRGNTEAFF. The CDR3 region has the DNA TGTGCCAGCTCAGACGTACGGGGGAACACTGAAGCTTTCTTT.

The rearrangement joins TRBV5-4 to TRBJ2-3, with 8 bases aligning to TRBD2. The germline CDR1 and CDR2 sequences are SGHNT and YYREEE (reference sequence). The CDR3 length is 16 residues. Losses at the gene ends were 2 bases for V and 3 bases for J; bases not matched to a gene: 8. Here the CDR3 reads CASSFRRGGPTDTQYF. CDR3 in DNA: TGTGCCAGCAGCTTTAGACGGGGGGGTCCGACAGATACGCAGTATTTT. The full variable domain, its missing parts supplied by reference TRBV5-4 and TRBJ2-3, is ETGVTQSPTHLIKTRGQQVTLRCSSQSGHNTVSWYQQALGQGPQFIFQYYREEENGRGNFPPRFSGLQFPNYSSELNVNALELDDSALYLCASSFRRGGPTDTQYFGPGTRLTVL.

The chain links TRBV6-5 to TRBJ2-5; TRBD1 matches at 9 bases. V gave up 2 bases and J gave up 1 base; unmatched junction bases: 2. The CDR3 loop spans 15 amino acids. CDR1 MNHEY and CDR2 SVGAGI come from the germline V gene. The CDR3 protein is CASSYGTGLQETQYF. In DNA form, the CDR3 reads TGTGCCAGCAGTTACGGGACAGGGCTCCAAGAGACCCAGTACTTC.

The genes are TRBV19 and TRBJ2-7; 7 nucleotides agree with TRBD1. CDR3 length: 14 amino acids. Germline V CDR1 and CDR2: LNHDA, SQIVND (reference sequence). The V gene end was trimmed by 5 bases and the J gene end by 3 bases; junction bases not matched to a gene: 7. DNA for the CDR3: TGTGCCAGTAGTGTGAGACAGGGTCTCTACGAGCAGTACTTC. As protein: CASSVRQGLYEQYF.

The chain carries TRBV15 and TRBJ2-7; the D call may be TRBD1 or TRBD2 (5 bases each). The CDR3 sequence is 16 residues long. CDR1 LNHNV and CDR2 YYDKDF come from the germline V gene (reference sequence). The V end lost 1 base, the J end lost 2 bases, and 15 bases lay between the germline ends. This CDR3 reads CATSRGGAALAYEQYF. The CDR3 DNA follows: TGTGCCACCAGCAGAGGAGGGGCGGCTTTAGCCTACGAGCAGTACTTC. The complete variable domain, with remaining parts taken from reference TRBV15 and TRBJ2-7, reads DAMVIQNPRYQVTQFGKPVTLSCSQTLNHNVMYWYQQKSSQAPKLLFHYYDKDFNNEADTPDNFQSRRPNTSFCFLDIRSPGLGDTAMYLCATSRGGAALAYEQYFGPGTRLTVT.

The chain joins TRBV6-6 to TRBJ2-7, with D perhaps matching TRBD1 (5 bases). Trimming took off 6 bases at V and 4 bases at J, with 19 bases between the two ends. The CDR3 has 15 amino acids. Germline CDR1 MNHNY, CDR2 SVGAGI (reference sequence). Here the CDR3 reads CASSPRVGGIYEQYF. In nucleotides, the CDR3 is TGTGCCAGCAGCCCCAGGGTAGGCGGTATTTACGAGCAGTACTTC.

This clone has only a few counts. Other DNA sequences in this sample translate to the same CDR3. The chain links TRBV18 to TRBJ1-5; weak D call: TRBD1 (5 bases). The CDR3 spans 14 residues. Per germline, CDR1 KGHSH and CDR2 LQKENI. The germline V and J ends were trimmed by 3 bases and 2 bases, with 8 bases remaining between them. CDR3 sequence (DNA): TGTGCCAGCTCACCCGGAGGGGGCAATCAGCCCCAGCATTTT. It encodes CASSPGGGNQPQHF.

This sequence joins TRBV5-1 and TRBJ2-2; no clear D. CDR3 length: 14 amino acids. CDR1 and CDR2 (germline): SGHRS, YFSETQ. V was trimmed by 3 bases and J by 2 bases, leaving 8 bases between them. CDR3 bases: TGCGCCAGCAGCTCGGATTACAACACCGGGGAGCTGTTTTTT. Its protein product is CASSSDYNTGELFF. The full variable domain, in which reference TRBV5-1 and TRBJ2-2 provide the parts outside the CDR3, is KAGVTQTPRYLIKTRGQQVTLSCSPISGHRSVSWYQQTPGQGLQFLFEYFSETQRNKGNFPGRFSGRQFSNSRSEMNVSTLELGDSALYLCASSSDYNTGELFFGEGSRLTVL.

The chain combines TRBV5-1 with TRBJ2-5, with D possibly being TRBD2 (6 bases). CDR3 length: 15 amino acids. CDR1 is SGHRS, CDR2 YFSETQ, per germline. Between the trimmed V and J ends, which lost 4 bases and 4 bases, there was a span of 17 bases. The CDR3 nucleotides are TGCGCCAGCAGCACCCAGACCCTGGGGGGAGAGACCCAGTACTTC. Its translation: CASSTQTLGGETQYF.

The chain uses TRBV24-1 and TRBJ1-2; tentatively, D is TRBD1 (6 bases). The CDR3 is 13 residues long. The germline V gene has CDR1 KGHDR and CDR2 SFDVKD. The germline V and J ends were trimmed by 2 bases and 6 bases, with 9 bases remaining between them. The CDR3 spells CATSDWRTDGYTF. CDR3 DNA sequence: TGTGCCACCAGTGATTGGCGGACAGATGGCTACACCTTC.

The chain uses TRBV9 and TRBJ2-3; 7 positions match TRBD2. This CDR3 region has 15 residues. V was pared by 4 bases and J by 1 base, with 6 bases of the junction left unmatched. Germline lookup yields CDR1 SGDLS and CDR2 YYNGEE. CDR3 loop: CASSTQAGRTDTQYF. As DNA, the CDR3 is TGTGCCAGCAGCACCCAAGCGGGGCGCACAGATACGCAGTATTTT.

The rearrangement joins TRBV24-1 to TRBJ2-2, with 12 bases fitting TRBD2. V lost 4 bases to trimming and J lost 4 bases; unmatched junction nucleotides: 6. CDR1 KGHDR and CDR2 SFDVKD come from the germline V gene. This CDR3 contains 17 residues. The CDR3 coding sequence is TGTGCCACCAGTGACCCGGGACTAGCGGGCTTCACCGGGGAGCTGTTTTTT. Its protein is CATSDPGLAGFTGELFF.

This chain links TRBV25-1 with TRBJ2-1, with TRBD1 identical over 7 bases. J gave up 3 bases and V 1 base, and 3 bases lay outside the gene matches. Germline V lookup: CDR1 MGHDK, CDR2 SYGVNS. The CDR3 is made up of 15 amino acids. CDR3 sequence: CASSEWTGDYNEQFF. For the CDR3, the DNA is TGTGCCAGCAGTGAATGGACAGGAGACTACAATGAGCAGTTCTTC.

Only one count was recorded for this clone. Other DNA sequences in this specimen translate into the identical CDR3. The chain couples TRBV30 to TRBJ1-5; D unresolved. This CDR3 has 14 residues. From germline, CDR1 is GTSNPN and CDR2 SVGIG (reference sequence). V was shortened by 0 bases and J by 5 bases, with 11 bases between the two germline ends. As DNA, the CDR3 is TGTGCCTGGAGTGTACGGGTCGCCGATCAGCCCCAGCATTTT. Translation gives CAWSVRVADQPQHF. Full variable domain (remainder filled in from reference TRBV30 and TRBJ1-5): SQTIHQWPATLVQPVGSPLSLECTVEGTSNPNLYWYRQAAGRGLQLLFYSVGIGQISSEVPQNLSASRPQDRQFILSSKKLLLSDSGFYLCAWSVRVADQPQHFGDGTRLSIL.

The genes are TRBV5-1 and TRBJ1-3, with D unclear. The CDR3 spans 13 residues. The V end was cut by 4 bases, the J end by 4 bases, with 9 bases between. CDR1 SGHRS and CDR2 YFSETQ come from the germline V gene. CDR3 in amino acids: CASSINGGNTIYF. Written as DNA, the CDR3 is TGCGCCAGCAGCATAAATGGAGGAAACACCATATATTTT.

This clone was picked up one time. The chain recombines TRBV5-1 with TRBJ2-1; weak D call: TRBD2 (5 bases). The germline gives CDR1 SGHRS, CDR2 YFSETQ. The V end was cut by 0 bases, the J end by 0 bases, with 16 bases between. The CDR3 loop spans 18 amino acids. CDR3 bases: TGCGCCAGCAGCTTGGATCTAGCCACCTTCCGCTCCTACAATGAGCAGTTCTTC. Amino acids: CASSLDLATFRSYNEQFF.

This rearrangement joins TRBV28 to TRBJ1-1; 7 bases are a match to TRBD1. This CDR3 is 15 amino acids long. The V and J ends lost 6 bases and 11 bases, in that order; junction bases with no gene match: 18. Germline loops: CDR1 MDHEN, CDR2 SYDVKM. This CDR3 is CASSPEPTGFRSAFF. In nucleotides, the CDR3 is TGTGCCAGCAGCCCCGAGCCGACAGGGTTCCGATCGGCTTTCTTT.

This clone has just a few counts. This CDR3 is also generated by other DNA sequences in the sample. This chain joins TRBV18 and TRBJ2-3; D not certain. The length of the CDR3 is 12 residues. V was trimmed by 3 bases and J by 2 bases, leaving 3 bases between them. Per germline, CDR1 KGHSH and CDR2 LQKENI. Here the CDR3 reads CASSPTTDTQYF. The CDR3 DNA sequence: TGTGCCAGCTCACCTACCACAGATACGCAGTATTTT.

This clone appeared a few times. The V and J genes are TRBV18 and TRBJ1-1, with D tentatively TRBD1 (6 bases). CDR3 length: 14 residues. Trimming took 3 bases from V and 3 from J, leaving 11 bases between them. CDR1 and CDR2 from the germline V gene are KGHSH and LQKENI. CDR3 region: CASSPRQDDTEAFF. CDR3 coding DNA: TGTGCCAGCTCACCGCGACAGGACGACACTGAAGCTTTCTTT.

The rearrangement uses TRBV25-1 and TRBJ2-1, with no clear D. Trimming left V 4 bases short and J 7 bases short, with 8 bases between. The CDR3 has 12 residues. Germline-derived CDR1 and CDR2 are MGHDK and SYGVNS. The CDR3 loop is CASSGLDNEQFF. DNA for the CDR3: TGTGCCAGCAGTGGTCTGGATAATGAGCAGTTCTTC.

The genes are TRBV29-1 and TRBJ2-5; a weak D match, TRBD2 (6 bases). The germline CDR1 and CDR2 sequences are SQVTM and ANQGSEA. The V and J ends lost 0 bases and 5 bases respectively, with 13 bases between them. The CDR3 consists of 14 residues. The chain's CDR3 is CSVEDQGSGETQYF. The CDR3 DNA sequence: TGCAGCGTTGAAGATCAGGGTAGCGGCGAGACCCAGTACTTC.

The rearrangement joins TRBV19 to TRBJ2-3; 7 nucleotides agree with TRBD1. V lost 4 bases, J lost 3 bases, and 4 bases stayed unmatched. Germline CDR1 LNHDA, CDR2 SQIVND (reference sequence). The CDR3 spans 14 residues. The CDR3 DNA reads TGTGCCAGTAGTAGGCAGGGGGTGACAGATACGCAGTATTTT. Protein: CASSRQGVTDTQYF.